This T cell receptor beta chain was sequenced in a study of cytomegalovirus exposure and HLA in healthy donors. At the level of the study: Across a few hundred genotyped donors, over 70% landed in the Caucasian-associated ancestry cluster.

The CDR3 is made up of 16 amino acids. The study ran its PCR with 60 Vbeta and 13 Jbeta primers. Sequencing was performed with immunoSEQ multiplex PCR; in TCRdb, only in-frame clones are kept and a portion is missing. The sample carries roughly 99,000 clones, around 74% recorded once. This sequence joins TRBV21-1 and TRBJ2-4; the DNA was not used to check the table's D call, TRBD1. TRBV21-1 is recorded as a pseudogene. What was sequenced was PBMCs. This clonotype was sampled from a male donor in good health and CMV-seronegative. CDR3 coding DNA: TGTGCCAGCAGCTGGGACAGTTTACGAGCCAAAAACATTCAGTACTTC. This encodes CASSWDSLRAKNIQYF.